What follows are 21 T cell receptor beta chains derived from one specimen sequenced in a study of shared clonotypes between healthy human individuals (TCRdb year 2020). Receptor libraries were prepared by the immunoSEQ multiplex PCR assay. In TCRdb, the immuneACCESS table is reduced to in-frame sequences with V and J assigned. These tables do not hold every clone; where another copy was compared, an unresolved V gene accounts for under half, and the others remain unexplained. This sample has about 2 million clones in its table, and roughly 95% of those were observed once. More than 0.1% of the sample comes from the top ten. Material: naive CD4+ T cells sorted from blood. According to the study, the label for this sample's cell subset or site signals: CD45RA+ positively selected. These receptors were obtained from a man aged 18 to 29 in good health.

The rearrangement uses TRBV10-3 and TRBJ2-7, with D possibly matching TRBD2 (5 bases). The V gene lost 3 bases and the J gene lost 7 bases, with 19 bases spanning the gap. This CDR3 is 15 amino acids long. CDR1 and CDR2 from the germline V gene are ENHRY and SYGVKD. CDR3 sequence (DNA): TGTGCCATCAGTGAACGGTCAGTGGGAGCGCGAGAGCAGTACTTC. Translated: CAISERSVGAREQYF.

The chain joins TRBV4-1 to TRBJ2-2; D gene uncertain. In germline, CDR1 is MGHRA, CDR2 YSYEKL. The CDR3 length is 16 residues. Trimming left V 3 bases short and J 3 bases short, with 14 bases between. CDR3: CASSHGELHYTGELFF. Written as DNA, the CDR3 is TGCGCCAGCAGCCATGGTGAGCTACACTACACCGGGGAGCTGTTTTTT.

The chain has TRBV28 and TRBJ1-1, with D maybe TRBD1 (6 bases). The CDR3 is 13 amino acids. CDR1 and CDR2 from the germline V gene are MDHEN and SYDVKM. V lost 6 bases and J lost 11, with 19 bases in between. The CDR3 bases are TGTGCCAGCAGCGGAAGTGGGGGGCGGGGTGCTTTCTTT. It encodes CASSGSGGRGAFF.

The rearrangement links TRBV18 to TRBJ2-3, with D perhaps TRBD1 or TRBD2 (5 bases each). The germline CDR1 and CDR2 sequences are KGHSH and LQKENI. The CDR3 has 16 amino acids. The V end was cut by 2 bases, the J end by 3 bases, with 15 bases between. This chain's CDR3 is CASSPAGWAGTDTQYF. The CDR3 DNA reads TGTGCCAGCTCACCAGCGGGTTGGGCAGGGACAGATACGCAGTATTTT.

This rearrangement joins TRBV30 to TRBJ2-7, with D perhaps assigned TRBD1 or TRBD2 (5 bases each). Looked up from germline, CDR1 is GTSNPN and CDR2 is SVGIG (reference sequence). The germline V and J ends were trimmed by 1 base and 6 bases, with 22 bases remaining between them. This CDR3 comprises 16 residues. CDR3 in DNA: TGTGCCTGGAGTGGGGGGAAATCGTCTATCGGGTCCGAGCAGTACTTC. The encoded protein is CAWSGGKSSIGSEQYF.

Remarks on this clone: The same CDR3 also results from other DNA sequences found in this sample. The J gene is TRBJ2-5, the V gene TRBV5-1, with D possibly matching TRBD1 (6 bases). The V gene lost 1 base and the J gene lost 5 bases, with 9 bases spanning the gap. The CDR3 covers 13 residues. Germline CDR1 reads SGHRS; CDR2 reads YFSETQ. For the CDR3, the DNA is TGCGCCAGCAGCTTGACAGGGCTCGAGACCCAGTACTTC. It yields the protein CASSLTGLETQYF.

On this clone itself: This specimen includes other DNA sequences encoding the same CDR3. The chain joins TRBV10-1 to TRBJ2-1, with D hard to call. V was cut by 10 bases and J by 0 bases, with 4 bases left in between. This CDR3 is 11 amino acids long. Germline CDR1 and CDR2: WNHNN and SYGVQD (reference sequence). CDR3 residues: CATGSYNEQFF. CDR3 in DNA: TGCGCCACTGGCTCCTACAATGAGCAGTTCTTC.

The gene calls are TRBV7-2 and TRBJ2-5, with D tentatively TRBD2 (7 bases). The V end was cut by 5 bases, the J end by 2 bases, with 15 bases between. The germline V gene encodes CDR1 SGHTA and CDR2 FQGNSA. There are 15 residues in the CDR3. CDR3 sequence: CASSREGGGQETQYF. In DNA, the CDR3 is TGTGCCAGCAGCAGGGAGGGAGGGGGGCAAGAGACCCAGTACTTC.

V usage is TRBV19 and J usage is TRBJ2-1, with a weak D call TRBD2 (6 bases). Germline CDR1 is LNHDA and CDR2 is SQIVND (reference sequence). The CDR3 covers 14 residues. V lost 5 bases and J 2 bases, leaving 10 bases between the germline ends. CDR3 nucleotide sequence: TGTGCCAGTAGTCAGGGACTTCCCTACAATGAGCAGTTCTTC. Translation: CASSQGLPYNEQFF.

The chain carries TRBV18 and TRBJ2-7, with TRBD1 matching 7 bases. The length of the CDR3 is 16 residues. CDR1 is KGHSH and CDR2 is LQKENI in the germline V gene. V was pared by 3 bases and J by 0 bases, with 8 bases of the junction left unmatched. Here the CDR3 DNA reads TGTGCCAGCTCACCTAACAGGGGTGAGCTCTCCTACGAGCAGTACTTC. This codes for CASSPNRGELSYEQYF.

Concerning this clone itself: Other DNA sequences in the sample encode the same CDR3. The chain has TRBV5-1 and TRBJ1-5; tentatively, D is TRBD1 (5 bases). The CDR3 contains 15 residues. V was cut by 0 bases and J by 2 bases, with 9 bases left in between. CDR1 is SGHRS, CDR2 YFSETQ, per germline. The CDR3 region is CASSLEGIGNQPQHF. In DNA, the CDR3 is TGCGCCAGCAGCTTGGAGGGGATTGGCAATCAGCCCCAGCATTTT.

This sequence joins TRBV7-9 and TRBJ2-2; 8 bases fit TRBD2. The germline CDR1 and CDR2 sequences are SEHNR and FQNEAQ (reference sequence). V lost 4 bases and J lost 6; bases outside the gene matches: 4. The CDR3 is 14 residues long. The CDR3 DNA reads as TGTGCCAGCAGCTCACAACTAGCGGCCGGGGAGCTGTTTTTT. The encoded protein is CASSSQLAAGELFF.

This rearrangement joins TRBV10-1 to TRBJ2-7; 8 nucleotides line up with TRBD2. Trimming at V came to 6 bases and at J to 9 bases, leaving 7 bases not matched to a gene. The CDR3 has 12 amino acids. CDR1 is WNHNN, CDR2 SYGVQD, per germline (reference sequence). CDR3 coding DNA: TGCGCCAGCAGCTTCAGCGGGGGTTGGCAGTACTTC. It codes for CASSFSGGWQYF.

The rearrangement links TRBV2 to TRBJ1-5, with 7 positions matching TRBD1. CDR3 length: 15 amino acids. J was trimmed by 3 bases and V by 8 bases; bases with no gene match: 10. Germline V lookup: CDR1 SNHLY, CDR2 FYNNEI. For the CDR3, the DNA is TGTGCCAGCGCTACTCAGGGGGGCGACAATCAGCCCCAGCATTTT. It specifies CASATQGGDNQPQHF.

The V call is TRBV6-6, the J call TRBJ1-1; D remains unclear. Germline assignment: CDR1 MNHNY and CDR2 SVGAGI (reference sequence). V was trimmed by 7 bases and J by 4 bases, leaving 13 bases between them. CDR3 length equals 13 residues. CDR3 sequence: CASTLTEGTEAFF. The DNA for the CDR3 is TGTGCCAGCACCCTGACTGAGGGCACTGAAGCTTTCTTT.

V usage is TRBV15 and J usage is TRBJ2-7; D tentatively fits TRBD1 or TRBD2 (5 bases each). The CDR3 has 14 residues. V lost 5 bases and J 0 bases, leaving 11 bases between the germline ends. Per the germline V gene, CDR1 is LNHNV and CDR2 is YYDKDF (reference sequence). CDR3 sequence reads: CATSPEGLSYEQYF. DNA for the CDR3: TGTGCCACCAGCCCCGAGGGGCTCTCCTACGAGCAGTACTTC.

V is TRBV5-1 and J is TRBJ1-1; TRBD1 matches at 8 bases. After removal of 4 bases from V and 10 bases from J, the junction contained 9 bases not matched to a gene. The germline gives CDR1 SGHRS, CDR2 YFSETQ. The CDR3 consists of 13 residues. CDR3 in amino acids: CASSPGQGEGAFF. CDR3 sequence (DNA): TGCGCCAGCAGCCCAGGACAGGGCGAGGGAGCTTTCTTT.

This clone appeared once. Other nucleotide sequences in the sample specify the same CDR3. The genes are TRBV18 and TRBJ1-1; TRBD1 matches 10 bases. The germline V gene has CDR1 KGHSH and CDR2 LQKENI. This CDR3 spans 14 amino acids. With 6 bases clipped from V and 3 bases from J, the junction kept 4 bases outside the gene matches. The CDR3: CASSEGQGYTEAFF. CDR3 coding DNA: TGTGCCAGCTCGGAGGGACAGGGGTACACTGAAGCTTTCTTT.

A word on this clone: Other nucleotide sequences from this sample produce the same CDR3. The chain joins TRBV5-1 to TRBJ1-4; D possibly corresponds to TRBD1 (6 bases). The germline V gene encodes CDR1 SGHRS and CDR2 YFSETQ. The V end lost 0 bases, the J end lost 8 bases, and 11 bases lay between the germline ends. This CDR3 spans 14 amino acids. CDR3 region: CASSLEQGGEKLFF. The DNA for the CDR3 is TGCGCCAGCAGCTTGGAACAGGGTGGGGAAAAACTGTTTTTT.

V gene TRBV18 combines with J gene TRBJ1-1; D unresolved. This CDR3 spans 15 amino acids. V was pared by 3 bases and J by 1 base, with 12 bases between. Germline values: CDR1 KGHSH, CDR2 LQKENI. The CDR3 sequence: CASSPMFPGNTEAFF. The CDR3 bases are TGTGCCAGCTCACCGATGTTTCCAGGGAACACTGAAGCTTTCTTT.

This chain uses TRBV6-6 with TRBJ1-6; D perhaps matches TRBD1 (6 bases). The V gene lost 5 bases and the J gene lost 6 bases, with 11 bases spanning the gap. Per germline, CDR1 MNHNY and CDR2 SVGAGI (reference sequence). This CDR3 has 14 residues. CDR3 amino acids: CASSNGQSNSPLHF. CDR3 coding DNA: TGTGCCAGCAGTAACGGACAGTCTAATTCACCCCTCCACTTT.